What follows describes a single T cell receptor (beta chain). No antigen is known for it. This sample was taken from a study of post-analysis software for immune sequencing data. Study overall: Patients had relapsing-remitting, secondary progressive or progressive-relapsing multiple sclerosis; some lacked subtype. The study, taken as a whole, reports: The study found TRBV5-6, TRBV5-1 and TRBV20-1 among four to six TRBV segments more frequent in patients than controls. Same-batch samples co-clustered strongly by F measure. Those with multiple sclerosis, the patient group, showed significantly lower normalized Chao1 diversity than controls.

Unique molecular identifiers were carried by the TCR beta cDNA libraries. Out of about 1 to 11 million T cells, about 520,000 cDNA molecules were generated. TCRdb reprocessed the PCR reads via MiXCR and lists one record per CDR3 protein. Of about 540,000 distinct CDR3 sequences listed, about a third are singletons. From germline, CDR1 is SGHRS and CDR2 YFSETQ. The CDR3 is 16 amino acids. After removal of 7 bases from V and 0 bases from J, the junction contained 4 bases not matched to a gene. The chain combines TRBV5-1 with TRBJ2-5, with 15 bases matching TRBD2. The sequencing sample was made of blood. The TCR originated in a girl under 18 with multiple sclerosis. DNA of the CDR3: TGCGCCAGCCGCGGACTAGCGGGGGGGTACCAAGAGACCCAGTACTTC. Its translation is CASRGLAGGYQETQYF. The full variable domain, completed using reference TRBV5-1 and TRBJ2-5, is KAGVTQTPRYLIKTRGQQVTLSCSPISGHRSVSWYQQTPGQGLQFLFEYFSETQRNKGNFPGRFSGRQFSNSRSEMNVSTLELGDSALYLCASRGLAGGYQETQYFGPGTRLLVL.